Below, 11 T cell receptor beta chains from the same sample are listed, as sequenced in a study of shared clonotypes between healthy human individuals (TCRdb year 2020). CD8 naive samples were CD45RO-negative cells positively selected for CCR7, giving a CD45RA+CCR7+ population that excluded TemRA cells. Receptor amplification or capture employed the immunoSEQ multiplex PCR assay. TCRdb carries this immuneACCESS record with in-frame sequences only. Its versions omit some clonotypes, under half of them owing to an unresolved V gene in the studies checked, with the rest unexplained. In this sample the table shows about 870,000 clones, around 93% of which occur a single time. Of the sample, more than 20% falls within the top ten clones. The sequencing sample was made of naive CD8+ T cells sorted from blood. This sample's cell subset or site label indicates: CD45RA+CCR7+. The receptor set was obtained from a man younger than 45 in good health.

This chain joins TRBV5-4 and TRBJ2-7; D perhaps matches TRBD1 (6 bases). Germline V gene data show CDR1 as SGHNT and CDR2 as YYREEE (reference sequence). V lost 1 base, J lost 5 bases, and 10 bases lay in between. This CDR3 contains 13 residues. The CDR3 sequence: CASSLTGFDEQYF. As DNA, the CDR3 is TGTGCCAGCAGCTTGACAGGGTTCGACGAGCAGTACTTC.

The chain links TRBV25-1 to TRBJ2-7; D remains unclear. Trimming shortened V by 7 bases and J by 4 bases, and 8 bases separated the two germline ends. Germline CDR1 reads MGHDK; CDR2 reads SYGVNS. The CDR3 has 11 residues. The CDR3 reads CASTDGYEQYF. The CDR3, as DNA: TGTGCCAGCACCGATGGTTACGAGCAGTACTTC.

This clone was seen more than once but under ten times. The chain has TRBV10-1 and TRBJ1-1, with 10 bases fitting TRBD1. Germline CDR1 and CDR2: WNHNN and SYGVQD (reference sequence). This CDR3 has 15 residues. The V and J ends lost 3 bases and 4 bases, in that order; junction bases with no gene match: 5. CDR3 protein: CASSESTGGFTEAFF. The CDR3 DNA sequence: TGCGCCAGCAGTGAATCGACAGGGGGCTTCACTGAAGCTTTCTTT.

The chain combines TRBV29-1 with TRBJ2-5; the D gene is possibly TRBD1 (5 bases). The CDR3 consists of 14 residues. The V end lost 3 bases, the J end lost 5 bases, and 16 bases lay between the germline ends. Germline V gene sequence: CDR1 SQVTM, CDR2 ANQGSEA. CDR3 region: CSVEFFGQGETQYF. CDR3 coding DNA: TGCAGCGTTGAGTTCTTTGGGCAGGGCGAGACCCAGTACTTC.

J is TRBJ2-7 and V is TRBV7-6; 10 bases are shared with TRBD1. The length of the CDR3 is 15 residues. Germline V gives CDR1 SGHVS, CDR2 FNYEAQ. The junction had 4 bases not matched to a gene; V was cut back by 4 bases and J by 1 base. As DNA, the CDR3 is TGTGCCAGCAGCTGGGGGACAGGGGATTCCTACGAGCAGTACTTC. It is translated as CASSWGTGDSYEQYF.

This chain uses TRBV10-3 with TRBJ2-7; no definite D call. V shed 10 bases and J shed 5 bases, with 15 bases lying between them. In germline, CDR1 is ENHRY, CDR2 SYGVKD. The CDR3 length is 12 residues. CDR3 loop: CATRPWKDEQYF. Written as DNA, the CDR3 is TGTGCCACCCGACCCTGGAAAGACGAGCAGTACTTC.

Here the CDR3 DNA reads TGTGCCATCGAGACAGGGGTTGGGTTAAGCGAGCAGTACTTC. It is translated as CAIETGVGLSEQYF. The chain links TRBV10-3 to TRBJ2-7; 8 bases agree with TRBD1. The CDR3 consists of 14 residues. The J segment lost 6 bases and the V segment lost 8 bases, leaving 12 bases of the junction unmatched. Germline values: CDR1 ENHRY, CDR2 SYGVKD.

The V and J genes are TRBV7-9 and TRBJ2-7; 7 bases fit TRBD2. Germline CDR1 and CDR2: SEHNR and FQNEAQ (reference sequence). This CDR3 has 15 amino acids. Trimming at V came to 4 bases and at J to 2 bases, leaving 8 bases not matched to a gene. The CDR3 spells CASSSHWGGTYEQYF. CDR3 bases: TGTGCCAGCAGCTCCCATTGGGGGGGGACCTACGAGCAGTACTTC.

The V gene is TRBV27, the J gene TRBJ2-1; 8 bases line up with TRBD2. Germline V gives CDR1 MNHEY, CDR2 SMNVEV (reference sequence). This CDR3 comprises 15 residues. Germline trimming cut 0 bases from V and 3 bases from J; bases unmatched to any gene: 1. CDR3 DNA: TGTGCCAGCAGTTTATCTAGCGGGATCTACAATGAGCAGTTCTTC. Protein: CASSLSSGIYNEQFF.

The chain combines TRBV28 with TRBJ1-1; D call uncertain. Germline CDR1 reads MDHEN; CDR2 reads SYDVKM. The CDR3 spans 13 residues. V lost 6 bases and J 0 bases, leaving 8 bases between the germline ends. CDR3 region: CASRRGMNTEAFF. DNA for the CDR3: TGTGCCAGCAGGAGAGGGATGAACACTGAAGCTTTCTTT.

This chain connects TRBV5-1 to TRBJ2-5, with D possibly TRBD2 on 5 matching bases. The CDR3 totals 17 residues. Germline V gene sequence: CDR1 SGHRS, CDR2 YFSETQ. Deletions cut 2 bases from V and 1 base from J, with 18 bases between. The DNA of the CDR3 is TGCGCCAGCAGCTTACCCTCAGAGGGAGTAATCCAAGAGACCCAGTACTTC. This gives the protein CASSLPSEGVIQETQYF.